One and the same sample provided the 27 T cell receptor beta chains below, sequenced in a study of shared clonotypes between healthy human individuals. Sequencing used immunoSEQ multiplex PCR; TCRdb keeps in-frame clones, though not all of them. The sample contains under 2,500,000 clones, approximately 94% of which appear only once. The sequencing input was naive CD4+ T cells sorted from blood. As for subset: CD45RA+ positively selected. Receptors originate from a man between 18 and 35 years old in good health.

The chain combines TRBV11-2 with TRBJ2-1; 10 bases map to TRBD2. Germline V gives CDR1 SGHAT, CDR2 FQNNGV. V dropped 5 bases and J dropped 9; count of bases not matched to a gene: 4. This CDR3 is 13 amino acids long. DNA of the CDR3: TGTGCCAGCAGCGCGGGACTAGCGCTTGAGCAGTTCTTC. It encodes CASSAGLALEQFF.

This clone showed up just once. The chain joins TRBV19 to TRBJ1-1; no clear D gene. Trimming pared 7 bases from V and 1 base from J, leaving 10 bases between. The germline V gene encodes CDR1 LNHDA and CDR2 SQIVND (reference sequence). CDR3 length: 13 residues. The CDR3 DNA sequence: TGTGCCAGTAACCGGGTCCCGAACACTGAAGCTTTCTTT. Translating it yields CASNRVPNTEAFF.

This chain uses TRBV27 with TRBJ2-2; TRBD2 matches at 8 bases. The CDR3 extends over 16 amino acids. Germline V gene data show CDR1 as MNHEY and CDR2 as SMNVEV (reference sequence). The junction had 8 bases not matched to a gene; V was cut back by 3 bases and J by 5 bases. The DNA of the CDR3 is TGTGCCAGCAGTTTTTATATCCCGGGGGGGACCGGGGAGCTGTTTTTT. This encodes CASSFYIPGGTGELFF.

V and J are TRBV29-1 and TRBJ2-3; D not resolved. Trimming shortened V by 5 bases and J by 0 bases, and 3 bases separated the two germline ends. The CDR3 extends over 11 amino acids. Germline values: CDR1 SQVTM, CDR2 ANQGSEA. Here the CDR3 DNA reads TGCAGCGTTCCCAGCACAGATACGCAGTATTTT. Residues: CSVPSTDTQYF.

The rearrangement links TRBV7-2 to TRBJ1-1; tentatively, D is TRBD1 (5 bases). The CDR3 has 14 amino acids. From germline, CDR1 is SGHTA and CDR2 FQGNSA. Between the trimmed V and J ends, which lost 2 bases and 4 bases, there was a span of 11 bases. The DNA of the CDR3 is TGTGCCAGCAGCTTAATTCCAGGGCCCACTGAAGCTTTCTTT. This codes for CASSLIPGPTEAFF.

This rearrangement joins TRBV11-2 to TRBJ1-1; TRBD1 aligns across 9 bases. Germline V CDR1 and CDR2: SGHAT, FQNNGV. This CDR3 has 14 residues. V was clipped by 3 bases and J by 6 bases; unmatched bases: 5. Here the CDR3 reads CASSFGQGRAEAFF. The CDR3 DNA reads TGTGCCAGCAGCTTCGGACAGGGGAGAGCTGAAGCTTTCTTT. The whole variable domain, remainder taken from reference TRBV11-2 and TRBJ1-1, is EAGVAQSPRYKIIEKRQSVAFWCNPISGHATLYWYQQILGQGPKLLIQFQNNGVVDDSQLPKDRFSAERLKGVDSTLKIQPAKLEDSAVYLCASSFGQGRAEAFFGQGTRLTVV.

V is TRBV5-1 and J is TRBJ2-7; 10 nucleotides match TRBD1. Germline V gene data show CDR1 as SGHRS and CDR2 as YFSETQ. J lost 3 bases, V lost 2 bases, and 5 bases had no gene match. This CDR3 comprises 15 residues. CDR3 in DNA: TGCGCCAGCAGCTTTCAGGGACAGGGGTACTACGAGCAGTACTTC. The encoded protein is CASSFQGQGYYEQYF.

This chain links TRBV6-5 with TRBJ2-7; the match to TRBD1 covers 9 bases. CDR1 MNHEY and CDR2 SVGAGI come from the germline V gene. The CDR3 spans 14 residues. The ends lost 5 bases at V and 4 bases at J; junction bases unmatched: 6. As DNA, the CDR3 is TGTGCCAGCAGTCTCGGGACAGGGCTATACGAGCAGTACTTC. The encoded protein is CASSLGTGLYEQYF.

The chain couples TRBV11-2 to TRBJ2-5; D not certain. Germline V gene data show CDR1 as SGHAT and CDR2 as FQNNGV. V gave up 0 bases and J gave up 7 bases, with 21 bases separating them. The CDR3 has 17 amino acids. This chain's CDR3 is CASSLELAASLYGTQYF. CDR3 nucleotides: TGTGCCAGCAGCTTAGAGTTGGCTGCGTCCCTGTATGGGACCCAGTACTTC.

The chain couples TRBV5-1 to TRBJ1-2; 7 bases align to TRBD1. Germline V gene lookup returns CDR1 SGHRS and CDR2 YFSETQ. This CDR3 has 14 residues. After removal of 3 bases from V and 7 bases from J, the junction contained 9 bases not matched to a gene. CDR3 amino acids: CASSSPDREGGYTF. The CDR3 DNA follows: TGCGCCAGCAGCTCACCCGACAGGGAGGGTGGCTACACCTTC.

This chain joins TRBV5-4 and TRBJ2-7; D is possibly TRBD1 or TRBD2 (5 bases each). Trimming removed 3 bases at V and 2 bases at J, with 9 bases between. The CDR3 totals 13 residues. In germline, CDR1 is SGHNT, CDR2 YYREEE (reference sequence). CDR3 in amino acids: CASSWDGTYEQYF. CDR3 DNA: TGTGCCAGCAGCTGGGACGGAACCTACGAGCAGTACTTC.

The V and J genes are TRBV7-9 and TRBJ2-7; 8 bases fit TRBD1. V was clipped by 5 bases and J by 2 bases; unmatched bases: 8. Germline CDR1 and CDR2: SEHNR and FQNEAQ (reference sequence). This CDR3 has 15 amino acids. The CDR3 DNA sequence: TGTGCCAGCAGCGCAGGGGGCAGCCCTACCTACGAGCAGTACTTC. This codes for CASSAGGSPTYEQYF.

V usage is TRBV11-2 and J usage is TRBJ2-7; D unresolved. The CDR3 has 12 amino acids. Trimming stripped 0 bases from V and 4 bases from J, with 4 bases between. Germline values: CDR1 SGHAT, CDR2 FQNNGV. The CDR3 protein is CASSLDYYEQYF. The CDR3 bases are TGTGCCAGCAGCTTAGACTATTACGAGCAGTACTTC.

The rearrangement joins TRBV28 to TRBJ1-6; D uncertain. Trimming removed 11 bases at V and 0 bases at J, with 17 bases between. The CDR3 length is 16 residues. Germline lookup yields CDR1 MDHEN and CDR2 SYDVKM. The CDR3: CACGGVGSSYNSPLHF. CDR3 sequence (DNA): TGTGCCTGTGGCGGGGTGGGGAGCTCCTATAATTCACCCCTCCACTTT.

With regard to this clone: At one end the junction does not follow the germline gene, possibly because of a read error. The chain couples TRBV7-2 to TRBJ2-3; 8 bases map to TRBD2. From germline, CDR1 is SGHTA and CDR2 FQGNSA. CDR3 size: 15 residues. The CDR3 DNA follows: TGTGCCAGCAGATTAGCGGGGAGCCCCACAGATACGCAGTATTTT. It yields the protein CASRLAGSPTDTQYF.

The chain has TRBV2 and TRBJ2-7; D is unresolved. Deletions cut 0 bases from V and 6 bases from J, with 9 bases between. Germline-derived CDR1 and CDR2 are SNHLY and FYNNEI. The CDR3 loop spans 13 amino acids. CDR3 amino acids: CASSEAPTIEQYF. In DNA, the CDR3 is TGTGCCAGCAGTGAAGCGCCCACGATCGAGCAGTACTTC. The whole variable domain, filled in from reference TRBV2 and TRBJ2-7, reads EPEVTQTPSHQVTQMGQEVILRCVPISNHLYFYWYRQILGQKVEFLVSFYNNEISEKSEIFDDQFSVERPDGSNFTLKIRSTKLEDSAMYFCASSEAPTIEQYFGPGTRLTVT.

The chain combines TRBV6-4 with TRBJ2-1, with D tentatively TRBD2 (5 bases). CDR3 length: 15 residues. V was clipped by 5 bases and J by 6 bases, with 17 bases between them. Germline CDR1 MRHNA, CDR2 SNTAGT. The CDR3 protein is CASSSRTDSVNEQFF. The CDR3 nucleotides read TGTGCCAGCAGTTCAAGGACTGATTCGGTCAATGAGCAGTTCTTC.

CDR3 sequence (DNA): TGTGCCAGCAGCTCAAGCTTCGCCGAGACCCAGTACTTC. Translating gives CASSSSFAETQYF. This chain links TRBV7-2 with TRBJ2-5, with unresolved D. Germline V gene sequence: CDR1 SGHTA, CDR2 FQGNSA. V was pared by 4 bases and J by 5 bases, with 11 bases between. The CDR3 extends over 13 amino acids.

This chain joins TRBV2 and TRBJ2-1, with D hard to call. The V gene lost 3 bases and the J gene lost 9 bases, with 15 bases spanning the gap. CDR1 and CDR2 (germline): SNHLY, FYNNEI. The CDR3 runs 14 residues. The CDR3 sequence: CASSDPEEATEQFF. DNA for the CDR3: TGTGCCAGCAGTGACCCCGAGGAAGCGACTGAGCAGTTCTTC. Supplemented by reference TRBV2 and TRBJ2-1, the full variable domain reads EPEVTQTPSHQVTQMGQEVILRCVPISNHLYFYWYRQILGQKVEFLVSFYNNEISEKSEIFDDQFSVERPDGSNFTLKIRSTKLEDSAMYFCASSDPEEATEQFFGPGTRLTVL.

This rearrangement joins TRBV9 to TRBJ2-1; the match to TRBD2 covers 8 bases. Germline CDR1 and CDR2: SGDLS and YYNGEE. With V trimmed by 6 bases and J by 9 bases, 8 bases remained unmatched. The CDR3 runs 13 residues. CDR3 amino acids: CASTRSGSGEQFF. Here the CDR3 DNA reads TGTGCCAGCACAAGAAGCGGGAGCGGTGAGCAGTTCTTC.

V gene TRBV6-6 combines with J gene TRBJ1-5; tentative D call: TRBD1 (6 bases). The CDR3 length is 12 residues. Germline V gene sequence: CDR1 MNHNY, CDR2 SVGAGI (reference sequence). Trimming pared 8 bases from V and 3 bases from J, leaving 8 bases between. This chain's CDR3 is CASGQPNQPQHF. CDR3 sequence (DNA): TGTGCCAGCGGACAGCCCAATCAGCCCCAGCATTTT.

V is TRBV5-1 and J is TRBJ2-7; TRBD1 agrees at 8 bases. The CDR3 sequence is 14 residues long. The germline V gene has CDR1 SGHRS and CDR2 YFSETQ. The junction had 5 bases not matched to a gene; V was cut back by 1 base and J by 5 bases. CDR3 residues: CASSLSDRVDEQYF. The CDR3 DNA sequence: TGCGCCAGCAGCTTGTCGGACAGGGTTGACGAGCAGTACTTC. The complete variable domain, with remaining parts taken from reference TRBV5-1 and TRBJ2-7, reads KAGVTQTPRYLIKTRGQQVTLSCSPISGHRSVSWYQQTPGQGLQFLFEYFSETQRNKGNFPGRFSGRQFSNSRSEMNVSTLELGDSALYLCASSLSDRVDEQYFGPGTRLTVT.

The chain joins TRBV9 to TRBJ2-3; TRBD2 aligns across 9 bases. Per germline, CDR1 SGDLS and CDR2 YYNGEE. The length of the CDR3 is 16 residues. V was pared by 0 bases and J by 7 bases, with 9 bases of the junction left unmatched. DNA for the CDR3: TGTGCCAGCAGCGTAGTTGAGACTAGCGGTTTCAATACGCAGTATTTT. Its translation: CASSVVETSGFNTQYF.

V and J are TRBV5-1 and TRBJ2-1, with D perhaps matching TRBD2 (6 bases). Germline V CDR1 and CDR2: SGHRS, YFSETQ. The CDR3 is 17 residues long. The V end was cut by 4 bases, the J end by 4 bases, with 21 bases between. This CDR3 reads CASSPNVGGSGYNEQFF. The CDR3 DNA reads as TGCGCCAGCAGCCCAAACGTTGGGGGGAGCGGATACAATGAGCAGTTCTTC.

On this clone: Relative to the germline gene, one junction end is altered; a read error may explain this. The chain is built from TRBV5-1 and TRBJ2-5; D unclear. The germline gives CDR1 SGHRS, CDR2 YFSETQ. The CDR3 is made up of 12 amino acids. The CDR3 DNA follows: TGCGCCAGCAGCCCCCACCAAGGGACCCAGTACTTC. Protein product: CASSPHQGTQYF. Looking up the rest from reference TRBV5-1 and TRBJ2-5 gives the full variable domain: KAGVTQTPRYLIKTRGQQVTLSCSPISGHRSVSWYQQTPGQGLQFLFEYFSETQRNKGNFPGRFSGRQFSNSRSEMNVSTLELGDSALYLCASSPHQGTQYFGPGTRLLVL.

The chain recombines TRBV5-1 with TRBJ1-5; 9 bases align to TRBD1. Unmatched junction bases numbered 5, after V lost 4 bases and J lost 0 bases. The germline V gene encodes CDR1 SGHRS and CDR2 YFSETQ. The CDR3 is 16 residues long. The CDR3 region is CASSTRDRASNQPQHF. The DNA for the CDR3 is TGCGCCAGCAGCACCCGGGACAGGGCTAGCAATCAGCCCCAGCATTTT.

The chain carries TRBV5-1 and TRBJ2-5; D unresolved. CDR1 and CDR2 from the germline V gene are SGHRS and YFSETQ. The CDR3 contains 15 residues. V gave up 4 bases and J gave up 5 bases, with 18 bases separating them. Written as DNA, the CDR3 is TGCGCCAGCAGCAACGGCCGTGGTCCCGTCGAGACCCAGTACTTC. This encodes CASSNGRGPVETQYF.